The table lists the clone carrying this TCR beta chain with a few counts. Its antigen is unknown. This sample was taken from a study of cytomegalovirus exposure and HLA in healthy donors. Study results and limitations: Cytomegalovirus-associated TCR beta chains were listed, numbering 150 to 200. Presence/absence analyses rested on an assumption that sequencing depth was roughly uniform across donors. A later analysis linked a missense variant in DCLRE1C to the trimming of TCR beta V and J genes.

This PCR relied on a set of 60 Vbeta primers and 13 Jbeta primers. This table comes from immunoSEQ multiplex PCR, and its TCRdb copy is limited to in-frame clones, with some not included. The repertoire holds about 210,000 clones, with about three quarters as singletons. This CDR3 is 14 amino acids long. Germline V gene sequence: CDR1 SGHTA, CDR2 FQGNSA. V lost 1 base and J lost 2, with 7 bases in between. The sequenced sample was PBMCs. The sequence was obtained from a male donor in good health and CMV-seronegative. The chain combines TRBV7-2 with TRBJ2-3, with D hard to call. DNA for the CDR3: TGTGCCAGCAGCTTAGACACAAACACAGATACGCAGTATTTT. Protein sequence: CASSLDTNTDTQYF.